Listed here are 8 T cell receptor beta chains from one sample, sequenced in a study of molecular identifiers for immune sequencing clone quantification. In TCRdb, the PCR reads were re-called with MiXCR into one record per CDR3 protein. The data contain about half a million distinct CDR3 sequences, around 23% of them seen just once; the ten biggest clones take up roughly 0.77%. The specimen sequenced was naive CD8+ T cells from blood, with Jurkat cell RNA spiked in. Subset noted: FACS-sorted CD8+CD4-CCR7+CD45RA+ naive T cells. The receptors were gathered from a human donor in good health. Some libraries in this study had Jurkat cell RNA spiked in.

Points on this clonotype: A much larger clone sits a single nucleotide away, making a read error possible. The chain has TRBV6-5 and TRBJ2-7, with 9 bases aligning to TRBD1. The CDR3 runs to 14 residues. Trimming removed 6 bases from V and 9 bases from J; junction bases left unmatched: 12. Germline lookup yields CDR1 MNHEY and CDR2 SVGAGI. The CDR3 is CASSETGTGRVQYF. Written as DNA, the CDR3 is TGTGCCAGCAGCGAAACCGGGACAGGGAGAGTGCAGTACTTC.

Comments on this clonotype: This may be a read error, as it is one base from a much larger clone. The chain carries TRBV7-9 and TRBJ1-1; D is undetermined. The V gene lost 5 bases and the J gene lost 2 bases, with 18 bases spanning the gap. This CDR3 spans 16 amino acids. The germline V gene has CDR1 SEHNR and CDR2 FQNEAQ (reference sequence). CDR3 protein: CASSPASGHRNTEAFF. The CDR3 DNA reads TGTGCCAGCAGCCCAGCTAGTGGGCACAGAAACACTGAAGCTTTCTTT.

The chain employs TRBV9 and TRBJ2-3; D tentatively reads TRBD1 or TRBD2 (6 bases each). Between the trimmed V and J ends, which lost 2 bases and 3 bases, there was a span of 16 bases. The length of the CDR3 is 16 residues. Germline assignment: CDR1 SGDLS and CDR2 YYNGEE. In DNA form, the CDR3 reads TGTGCCAGCAGCGTGAGACGGGAGCAGGGGACAGATACGCAGTATTTT. It specifies CASSVRREQGTDTQYF.

This clonotype was observed many times. V is TRBV2 and J is TRBJ1-1; D is perhaps TRBD1 (5 bases). Germline CDR1 SNHLY, CDR2 FYNNEI. Trimming left V 3 bases short and J 0 bases short, with 8 bases between. The CDR3 covers 14 residues. The DNA of the CDR3 is TGTGCCAGCAGTGAGGGACGTATGAACACTGAAGCTTTCTTT. This sequence encodes CASSEGRMNTEAFF.

The table lists this clonotype with a few counts. The gene calls are TRBV20-1 and TRBJ1-5; D is unclear. The CDR3 is made up of 16 amino acids. CDR1 and CDR2 from the germline V gene are DFQATT and SNEGSKA (reference sequence). V was trimmed by 3 bases and J by 7 bases, leaving 22 bases between them. The CDR3 region is CSASPLAGQVGQPQHF. CDR3 nucleotide sequence: TGCAGTGCTAGCCCCTTGGCCGGCCAGGTCGGGCAGCCCCAGCATTTT.

This clonotype was observed at least ten times. The rearrangement uses TRBV5-1 and TRBJ2-7, with TRBD1 matching 8 bases. J was trimmed by 2 bases and V by 4 bases; bases with no gene match: 8. Germline V gene sequence: CDR1 SGHRS, CDR2 YFSETQ. The CDR3 has 15 amino acids. The CDR3 nucleotides read TGCGCCAGCAGCCCGGACAGGGCCATTGCCTACGAGCAGTACTTC. Translating it yields CASSPDRAIAYEQYF.

Notes on this clonotype: Sequence at one end of the junction differs from germline and may be a read error. The chain employs TRBV12-5 and TRBJ1-1; no clear D gene. CDR3 size: 12 residues. The germline V gene has CDR1 LGHNT and CDR2 FRNRAP. The DNA for the CDR3 is TGTGCTAGTCGTTTCGTGAACACTGAAGCTTTCTTT. Its translation: CASRFVNTEAFF.

This clonotype came up a few times. The chain carries TRBV7-9 and TRBJ1-1; a possible D gene is TRBD1 (6 bases). Germline loops: CDR1 SEHNR, CDR2 FQNEAQ (reference sequence). Trimming pared 5 bases from V and 1 base from J, leaving 17 bases between. The CDR3 runs to 16 residues. CDR3 sequence reads: CASSQSPSDRNTEAFF. The CDR3 DNA reads as TGTGCCAGCAGCCAATCGCCCTCGGACAGGAACACTGAAGCTTTCTTT.